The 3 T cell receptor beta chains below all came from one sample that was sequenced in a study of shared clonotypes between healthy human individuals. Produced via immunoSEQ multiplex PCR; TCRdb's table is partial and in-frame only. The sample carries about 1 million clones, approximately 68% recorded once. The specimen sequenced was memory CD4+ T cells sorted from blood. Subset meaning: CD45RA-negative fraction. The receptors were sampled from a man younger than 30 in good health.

Written as DNA, the CDR3 is TGCGCCAGCAGCCAAGTAGTCGGGGGGGGCCAGTACTTC. This sequence encodes CASSQVVGGGQYF. The chain carries TRBV4-1 and TRBJ2-5; TRBD2 agrees at 8 bases. The trim removed 1 base at V and 10 bases at J, leaving 5 bases unmatched. The CDR3 totals 13 residues. Germline CDR1 MGHRA, CDR2 YSYEKL.

The CDR3 nucleotides are TGTGCCAGCAGAGGGACTAGCGGGGCCTACGAGCAGTACTTC. Translating gives CASRGTSGAYEQYF. This chain links TRBV6-6 with TRBJ2-7; 13 positions agree with TRBD2. The CDR3 has 14 residues. Germline V gives CDR1 MNHNY, CDR2 SVGAGI (reference sequence). J gave up 2 bases and V 6 bases, and 1 base lay outside the gene matches.

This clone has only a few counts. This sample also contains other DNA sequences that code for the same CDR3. Written as DNA, the CDR3 is TGTGCCAGCAGCCCGACTAGCGGTTACAATGAGCAGTTCTTC. The encoded protein is CASSPTSGYNEQFF. The V call is TRBV7-9, the J call TRBJ2-1, with 9 bases that match TRBD2. The V segment lost 5 bases and the J segment 4 bases; nucleotides outside the gene matches: 3. The CDR3 runs 14 residues. CDR1 and CDR2 (germline): SEHNR, FQNEAQ (reference sequence).